This TCR beta chain was found in a study of blood T cell repertoires in COVID-19. As for the study in general: PBMCs, B-cell-depleted T cells, or T cells were the source of the cDNA or gDNA that made up the material.

J was trimmed by 5 bases and V by 1 base; bases with no gene match: 8. This CDR3 contains 15 residues. CDR1 is GTSNPN, CDR2 SVGIG, per germline (reference sequence). Per the original data handling: For nucleated cells, counts were estimated from reference gene primer amplification. The repertoire was sequenced with immunoSEQ multiplex PCR; TCRdb's copy has only in-frame clones and lacks some. Clonal size and the V and J genes are those of that table, whereas D and trimming came from the DNA. The sample has about 400,000 clones, approximately 85% seen once. The chain combines TRBV30 with TRBJ1-1, with TRBD1 matching over 9 bases. The sequenced sample consisted of PBMCs or T cells enriched from blood (not recorded which). The source of this sequence is a woman aged 40 to 50 with acute COVID-19. CDR3 amino acids: CAWSDPGTGKTEAFF. CDR3 in DNA: TGTGCCTGGAGTGATCCGGGGACAGGGAAAACTGAAGCTTTCTTT.